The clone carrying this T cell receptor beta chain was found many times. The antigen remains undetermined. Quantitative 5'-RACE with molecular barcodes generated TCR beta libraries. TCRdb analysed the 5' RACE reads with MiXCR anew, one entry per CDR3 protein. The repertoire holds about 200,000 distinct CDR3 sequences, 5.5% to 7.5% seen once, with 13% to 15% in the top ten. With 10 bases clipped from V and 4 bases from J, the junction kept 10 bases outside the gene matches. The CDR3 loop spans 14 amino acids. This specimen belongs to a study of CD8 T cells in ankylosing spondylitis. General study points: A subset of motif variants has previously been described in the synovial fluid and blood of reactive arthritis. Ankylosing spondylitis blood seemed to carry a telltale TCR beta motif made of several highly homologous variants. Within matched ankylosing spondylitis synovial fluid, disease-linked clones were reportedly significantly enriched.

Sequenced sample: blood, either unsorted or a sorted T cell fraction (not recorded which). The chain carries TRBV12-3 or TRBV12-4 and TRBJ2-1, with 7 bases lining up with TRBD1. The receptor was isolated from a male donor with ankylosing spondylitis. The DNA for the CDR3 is TGTGCCACCCTGGGGCAGGGGGTTTACAATGAGCAGTTCTTC. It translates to CATLGQGVYNEQFF.